This T cell receptor (beta chain) comes out of a study of blood T cell repertoires in COVID-19. Study-level information: The analysed material was cDNA or gDNA that came from T cells, B-cell-depleted T cells, or PBMCs.

The ends lost 0 bases at V and 6 bases at J; junction bases unmatched: 2. From germline, CDR1 is LGHNT and CDR2 FRNRAP. The CDR3 is 13 amino acids. TCRdb's copy holds only in-frame clones and misses some; the assay was immunoSEQ multiplex PCR. The sample has about 62,000 clones, roughly 92% seen once. The clonotype comes from a human donor in a cohort sampled during active COVID-19. The sample comprised peripheral blood. This chain connects TRBV12-5 to TRBJ2-7; 7 nucleotides match TRBD2. The CDR3 loop reads CASGLVGGTEQYF. Written as DNA, the CDR3 is TGTGCTAGTGGTTTGGTGGGGGGGACCGAGCAGTACTTC.